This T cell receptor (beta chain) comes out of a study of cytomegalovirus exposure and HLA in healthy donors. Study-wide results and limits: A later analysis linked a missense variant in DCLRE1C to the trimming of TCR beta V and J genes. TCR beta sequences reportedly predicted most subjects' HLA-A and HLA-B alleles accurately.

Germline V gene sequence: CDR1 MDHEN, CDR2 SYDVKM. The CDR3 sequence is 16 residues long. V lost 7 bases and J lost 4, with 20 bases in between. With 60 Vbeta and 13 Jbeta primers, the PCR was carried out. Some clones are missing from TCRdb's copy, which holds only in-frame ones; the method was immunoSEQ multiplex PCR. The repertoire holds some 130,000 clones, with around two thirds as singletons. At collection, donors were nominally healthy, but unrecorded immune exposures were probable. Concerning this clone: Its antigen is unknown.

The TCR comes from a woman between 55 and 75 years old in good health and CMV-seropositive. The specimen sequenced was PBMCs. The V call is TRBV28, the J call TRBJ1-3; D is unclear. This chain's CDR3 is CASTGDRGMGGNTIYF. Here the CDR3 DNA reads TGTGCCAGCACCGGAGATCGGGGTATGGGCGGAAACACCATATATTTT.